Listed here are 23 T cell receptor beta chains from one sample, sequenced in a study of cytomegalovirus exposure and HLA in healthy donors. Researchers ran the PCR with 60 Vbeta and 13 Jbeta primers. Assay used: immunoSEQ multiplex PCR; TCRdb lists only in-frame clones, some missing. The profile shows 100,000 to 150,000 clones, roughly 75% of them singletons. The sample consisted of PBMCs. The receptors were sampled from a man aged 25-40 years in good health and CMV-seropositive.

V gene TRBV5-1 combines with J gene TRBJ2-3, with a possible D match to TRBD1 (5 bases). Germline V gene sequence: CDR1 SGHRS, CDR2 YFSETQ. There are 16 residues in the CDR3. V lost 0 bases and J lost 2, with 13 bases in between. The CDR3 sequence: CASSLVRGGPTDTQYF. The CDR3 bases are TGCGCCAGCAGCTTGGTTAGGGGCGGACCCACAGATACGCAGTATTTT.

The chain recombines TRBV2 with TRBJ2-3; TRBD2 agrees at 11 bases. Losses at the gene ends were 7 bases for V and 5 bases for J; bases not matched to a gene: 14. The CDR3 extends over 17 amino acids. Germline CDR1 reads SNHLY; CDR2 reads FYNNEI. Here the CDR3 reads CASTDLLIAGGVDTQYF. CDR3 coding DNA: TGTGCCAGCACTGACCTTTTAATAGCGGGAGGGGTAGATACGCAGTATTTT.

The chain employs TRBV7-2 and TRBJ1-5; 7 bases agree with TRBD1. The germline CDR1 and CDR2 sequences are SGHTA and FQGNSA. V lost 5 bases, J lost 1 base, and 2 bases stayed unmatched. This CDR3 is 14 amino acids long. CDR3 DNA sequence: TGTGCCAGCAGCACACAGGGGAGCAATCAGCCCCAGCATTTT. It yields the protein CASSTQGSNQPQHF.

This clone was recorded once. The same CDR3 can be traced to other DNA sequences in this sample. The J gene is TRBJ2-7, the V gene TRBV6-1; the match to TRBD1 covers 9 bases. Germline V gene sequence: CDR1 MNHNS, CDR2 SASEGT. The CDR3 has 14 residues. After removal of 3 bases from V and 1 base from J, the junction contained 1 base not matched to a gene. CDR3: CASSEGTGSYEQYF. Here the CDR3 DNA reads TGTGCCAGCAGTGAGGGGACAGGGTCCTACGAGCAGTACTTC.

The genes are TRBV28 and TRBJ1-2; a weak D match, TRBD1 (5 bases). V dropped 6 bases and J dropped 3 bases, with 17 bases sitting between them. Per the germline V gene, CDR1 is MDHEN and CDR2 is SYDVKM. The CDR3 is made up of 15 amino acids. DNA for the CDR3: TGTGCCAGCAGCCGCCCGCGAGGCAGGGACTATGGCTACACCTTC. It specifies CASSRPRGRDYGYTF.

This clone was seen a few times. The rearrangement links TRBV28 to TRBJ2-1; 13 bases match TRBD2. This CDR3 spans 17 amino acids. V lost 8 bases to trimming and J lost 6 bases; unmatched junction nucleotides: 13. The germline CDR1 and CDR2 sequences are MDHEN and SYDVKM. The CDR3 sequence is CASANGLAGELGNEQFF. CDR3 coding DNA: TGTGCCAGCGCCAATGGACTAGCGGGAGAGTTGGGCAATGAGCAGTTCTTC.

The chain employs TRBV4-1 and TRBJ2-1, with D uncertain. The CDR3 has 14 residues. Trimming took off 0 bases at V and 9 bases at J, with 12 bases between the two ends. The germline CDR1 and CDR2 sequences are MGHRA and YSYEKL. The CDR3: CASSQEPQPGEQFF. CDR3 sequence (DNA): TGCGCCAGCAGCCAAGAACCCCAACCAGGTGAGCAGTTCTTC.

The chain employs TRBV11-1 and TRBJ2-5, with D maybe TRBD2 (6 bases). The CDR3 has 14 residues. V lost 5 bases to trimming and J lost 1 base, with 11 bases between them. CDR1 is SGHAT and CDR2 is FQDESV in the germline V gene (reference sequence). The CDR3 spells CASSQDYFQETQYF. CDR3 sequence (DNA): TGTGCCAGCAGCCAGGACTACTTCCAAGAGACCCAGTACTTC.

This clone was counted between two and nine times. V and J are TRBV7-8 and TRBJ2-5; D gene uncertain. V was trimmed by 10 bases and J by 5 bases, leaving 17 bases between them. This CDR3 has 13 amino acids. Germline lookup yields CDR1 SGHVS and CDR2 FQNEAQ. The CDR3 coding sequence is TGTGCCACGAACCCCCGAGGTGCGGAGACCCAGTACTTC. It translates to CATNPRGAETQYF.

The chain links TRBV19 to TRBJ1-1; D is ambiguous. Germline assignment: CDR1 LNHDA and CDR2 SQIVND (reference sequence). Trimming took 4 bases from V and 0 from J, leaving 9 bases between them. This CDR3 has 14 amino acids. The CDR3 sequence is CASSTAPMNTEAFF. The DNA for the CDR3 is TGTGCCAGTAGTACAGCGCCCATGAACACTGAAGCTTTCTTT.

V usage is TRBV7-2 and J usage is TRBJ1-2; D possibly corresponds to TRBD1 (5 bases). The CDR3 has 15 amino acids. V was trimmed by 1 base and J by 8 bases, leaving 17 bases between them. Per germline, CDR1 SGHTA and CDR2 FQGNSA. CDR3 nucleotide sequence: TGTGCCAGCAGCTTAGTAGAGGGTATACGGGGGGGCTACACCTTC. This sequence encodes CASSLVEGIRGGYTF.

The V gene is TRBV30, the J gene TRBJ1-4, with D possibly matching TRBD1 (5 bases). V shed 7 bases and J shed 7 bases, with 10 bases lying between them. There are 11 residues in the CDR3. Per germline, CDR1 GTSNPN and CDR2 SVGIG (reference sequence). This chain's CDR3 is CAYTGGEKLFF. The DNA for the CDR3 is TGTGCCTATACCGGGGGTGAAAAACTGTTTTTT.

The chain recombines TRBV7-8 with TRBJ1-3; D gene ambiguous. The CDR3 has 16 residues. CDR1 is SGHVS, CDR2 FQNEAQ, per germline. V was trimmed by 5 bases and J by 1 base, leaving 15 bases between them. The DNA of the CDR3 is TGTGCCAGCAGCCCCGCTGCGGTCGTTTCTGGAAACACCATATATTTT. Translation gives CASSPAAVVSGNTIYF.

The chain joins TRBV5-1 to TRBJ1-1; 7 positions agree with TRBD1. CDR1 and CDR2 (germline): SGHRS, YFSETQ. The CDR3 contains 14 residues. V shed 0 bases, J shed 5 bases, and the junction held 4 bases outside the gene matches. The CDR3 DNA is TGCGCCAGCAGCTTGGAGGGGGCCCAAACTGAAGCTTTCTTT. Translation: CASSLEGAQTEAFF.

The chain is built from TRBV5-6 and TRBJ2-2; 12 bases align to TRBD2. CDR3 length equals 16 residues. CDR1 is SGHDT and CDR2 is YYEEEE in the germline V gene. V gave up 4 bases and J gave up 5 bases; unmatched junction bases: 6. For the CDR3, the DNA is TGTGCCAGCAGCGTGACTAGCGGGAGACGGACCGGGGAGCTGTTTTTT. Translating gives CASSVTSGRRTGELFF.

This chain joins TRBV30 and TRBJ1-2; TRBD1 agrees at 10 bases. With 0 bases clipped from V and 8 bases from J, the junction kept 6 bases outside the gene matches. CDR1 GTSNPN and CDR2 SVGIG come from the germline V gene (reference sequence). The CDR3 runs 14 residues. The CDR3 bases are TGTGCCTGGAGTGTGGAAGACAGGGGGCCCGGCTACACCTTC. Translated, it gives CAWSVEDRGPGYTF.

CDR3 DNA: TGCGCCAGCAGCCCCAACGCCGGCACTGAAGCTTTCTTT. Translating gives CASSPNAGTEAFF. This chain links TRBV23-1 with TRBJ1-1; D call uncertain. TRBV23-1 is treated as an ORF (open reading frame) with a function not yet certain. This CDR3 spans 13 amino acids. Deletions cut 6 bases from V and 4 bases from J, with 12 bases between.

The chain joins TRBV5-4 to TRBJ2-7; 11 nucleotides agree with TRBD2. CDR3 length: 17 residues. With 0 bases clipped from V and 4 bases from J, the junction kept 9 bases outside the gene matches. Germline-derived CDR1 and CDR2 are SGHNT and YYREEE (reference sequence). The CDR3 region is CASSLDLSGRAGYEQYF. The CDR3 DNA sequence: TGTGCCAGCAGCTTGGACCTTAGCGGGAGGGCCGGTTACGAGCAGTACTTC.

The rearrangement joins TRBV5-1 to TRBJ2-7; D not certain. The V end was cut by 2 bases, the J end by 2 bases, with 11 bases between. CDR1 is SGHRS, CDR2 YFSETQ, per germline. This CDR3 has 14 residues. As DNA, the CDR3 is TGCGCCAGCAGCTTCGAGAACAGAGCCTACGAGCAGTACTTC. This codes for CASSFENRAYEQYF.

This rearrangement joins TRBV9 to TRBJ1-1; 7 nucleotides agree with TRBD1. Looked up from germline, CDR1 is SGDLS and CDR2 is YYNGEE. The CDR3 sequence is 16 residues long. V trimming: 1 base; J trimming: 4 bases; junction bases outside the gene matches: 10. As DNA, the CDR3 is TGTGCCAGCAGCGTATCAGGGAACAGGGGTGGCACTGAAGCTTTCTTT. This codes for CASSVSGNRGGTEAFF.

The rearrangement uses TRBV5-1 and TRBJ2-7; TRBD2 agrees at 8 bases. Germline loops: CDR1 SGHRS, CDR2 YFSETQ. The CDR3 extends over 15 amino acids. Losses at the gene ends were 2 bases for V and 4 bases for J; bases not matched to a gene: 8. The CDR3 nucleotides read TGCGCCAGCAGCTTTACGGGGGGGTCTCAGTACGAGCAGTACTTC. This encodes CASSFTGGSQYEQYF.

The chain couples TRBV19 to TRBJ2-7; D call uncertain. V lost 1 base, J lost 7 bases, and 5 bases lay in between. Germline V gene sequence: CDR1 LNHDA, CDR2 SQIVND (reference sequence). The CDR3 covers 11 residues. In nucleotides, the CDR3 is TGTGCCAGTAGTATAGCGAGTGAGCAGTACTTC. Amino acids: CASSIASEQYF.

The chain combines TRBV7-9 with TRBJ2-7; tentatively, D is TRBD2 (5 bases). This CDR3 has 16 amino acids. The V gene's germline CDR1 is SEHNR and CDR2 FQNEAQ (reference sequence). Trimming left V 1 base short and J 3 bases short, with 16 bases between. The DNA of the CDR3 is TGTGCCAGCAGCTTAGGGGCGGCTAGCACACACTACGAGCAGTACTTC. Its translation is CASSLGAASTHYEQYF.